One sample yielded the 26 T cell receptor beta chains listed below, sequenced in a study of OX40 agonist ivuxolimab in advanced cancers. The assay was immunoSEQ multiplex PCR, and TCRdb's table has in-frame clones only and misses some. The table has 60,000 to 85,000 clones, roughly 90% seen once. Source: CD4+ or CD8+ T cells sorted from blood, taken in a trial of the OX40 agonist ivuxolimab. The source is an adult with an advanced solid tumor such as melanoma, head and neck, liver or kidney cancer.

The V gene is TRBV18, the J gene TRBJ2-5; 7 bases align to TRBD2. Looked up from germline, CDR1 is KGHSH and CDR2 is LQKENI. The J segment lost 3 bases and the V segment lost 6 bases, leaving 4 bases of the junction unmatched. The CDR3 extends over 13 amino acids. The CDR3: CASSLGTKETQYF. CDR3 in DNA: TGTGCCAGCTCCCTCGGGACTAAAGAGACCCAGTACTTC.

This clone was seen only a few times. This sequence joins TRBV30 and TRBJ1-5; 8 bases fit TRBD1. Germline CDR1 is GTSNPN and CDR2 is SVGIG (reference sequence). CDR3 length: 13 residues. V was pared by 7 bases and J by 2 bases, with 4 bases of the junction left unmatched. This CDR3 reads CALSGGGNQPQHF. CDR3 bases: TGTGCCTTATCAGGGGGCGGCAATCAGCCCCAGCATTTT.

This chain links TRBV7-9 with TRBJ2-5; possibly TRBD1 for D (5 bases). The CDR3 loop spans 14 amino acids. V was clipped by 2 bases and J by 3 bases, with 10 bases between them. Germline lookup yields CDR1 SEHNR and CDR2 FQNEAQ (reference sequence). CDR3 loop: CASSLPQGKETQYF. In DNA form, the CDR3 reads TGTGCCAGCAGCTTACCTCAGGGAAAAGAGACCCAGTACTTC.

This sequence joins TRBV12-1 and TRBJ2-7. TRBV12-1 is reported as a pseudogene. This CDR3 has 10 amino acids. The CDR3 nucleotides are TGTGCCAGCAGTTTCTACGAGCAGTACTTC. Residues: CASSFYEQYF.

This rearrangement joins TRBV6-5 to TRBJ1-1, with TRBD1 as a possible D gene (5 bases). CDR3 length: 15 residues. Trimming removed 0 bases at V and 2 bases at J, with 10 bases between. Germline V CDR1 and CDR2: MNHEY, SVGAGI. This CDR3 is CASSYSKGLNTEAFF. CDR3 sequence (DNA): TGTGCCAGCAGTTACTCGAAGGGGTTAAACACTGAAGCTTTCTTT.

This chain uses TRBV9 with TRBJ1-2, with D possibly being TRBD1 (5 bases). V lost 4 bases and J 4 bases, leaving 23 bases between the germline ends. Per germline, CDR1 SGDLS and CDR2 YYNGEE. The CDR3 totals 17 residues. The CDR3 region is CASSNSGGRTHGYGYTF. The CDR3 DNA reads TGTGCCAGCAGCAATAGTGGGGGAAGAACTCACGGCTATGGCTACACCTTC.

This clone was seen just once. V is TRBV19 and J is TRBJ2-1; no reliable D call. V was cut by 2 bases and J by 3 bases, with 2 bases left in between. CDR3 length equals 12 residues. Germline loops: CDR1 LNHDA, CDR2 SQIVND (reference sequence). The CDR3: CASSIRYNEQFF. Here the CDR3 DNA reads TGTGCCAGTAGTATACGCTACAATGAGCAGTTCTTC.

The rearrangement uses TRBV5-6 and TRBJ2-1; D gene uncertain. The germline V gene has CDR1 SGHDT and CDR2 YYEEEE. Trimming removed 2 bases at V and 0 bases at J, with 9 bases between. CDR3 length: 15 residues. The CDR3 region has the DNA TGTGCCAGCAGCTTCGATCCCCGCTCCTACAATGAGCAGTTCTTC. It yields the protein CASSFDPRSYNEQFF.

The table lists this clone with a count of one. CDR3 protein: CASIRVANTGELFF. CDR3 nucleotides: TGTGCCAGTATAAGGGTGGCGAACACCGGGGAGCTGTTTTTT. The chain recombines TRBV19 with TRBJ2-2; D gene ambiguous. The germline V gene has CDR1 LNHDA and CDR2 SQIVND (reference sequence). This CDR3 is built from 14 residues. V lost 7 bases and J 0 bases, leaving 9 bases between the germline ends.

The chain couples TRBV29-1 to TRBJ2-1; tentative D call: TRBD2 (5 bases). Germline CDR1 and CDR2: SQVTM and ANQGSEA. The V end lost 7 bases, the J end lost 7 bases, and 14 bases lay between the germline ends. The CDR3 has 12 amino acids. The CDR3 DNA is TGCAGCGCGTTACTAGGTCAGAATGAGCAGTTCTTC. Its protein product is CSALLGQNEQFF.

This chain links TRBV7-9 with TRBJ1-4; no clear D. CDR1 is SEHNR, CDR2 FQNEAQ, per germline (reference sequence). Trimming shortened V by 0 bases and J by 6 bases, and 11 bases separated the two germline ends. This CDR3 has 15 amino acids. CDR3 region: CASSLAGRADEKLFF. The CDR3 bases are TGTGCCAGCAGCTTAGCGGGTAGGGCTGATGAAAAACTGTTTTTT.

This chain joins TRBV7-2 and TRBJ1-5; D gene uncertain. Trimming removed 5 bases from V and 4 bases from J, with 9 bases in between. The germline gives CDR1 SGHTA, CDR2 FQGNSA. The CDR3 sequence is 13 residues long. The CDR3 bases are TGTGCCAGCAGCCAACAGAATAATCAGCCCCAGCATTTT. It is translated as CASSQQNNQPQHF.

This clone was observed once. The CDR3 DNA follows: TGTGCCAGCAGCGCTACCGAGCAGGGGGCAACTGAAGCTTTCTTT. Its protein product is CASSATEQGATEAFF. V is TRBV11-1 and J is TRBJ1-1; 8 nucleotides agree with TRBD1. This CDR3 spans 15 amino acids. Germline V gene data show CDR1 as SGHAT and CDR2 as FQDESV (reference sequence). V lost 5 bases to trimming and J lost 5 bases; unmatched junction nucleotides: 10.

This clone has only a few counts. The chain carries TRBV14 and TRBJ2-1; either TRBD1 or TRBD2 may supply D (6 bases each). In germline, CDR1 is SGHDN, CDR2 FVKESK. Trimming took off 3 bases at V and 12 bases at J, with 15 bases between the two ends. CDR3 length: 13 residues. The DNA for the CDR3 is TGTGCCAGCAGCCATCAACAGGGAGGTGGGCAGTTCTTC. Protein product: CASSHQQGGGQFF. Together with reference TRBV14 and TRBJ2-1, the CDR3 gives the full variable domain: EAGVTQFPSHSVIEKGQTVTLRCDPISGHDNLYWYRRVMGKEIKFLLHFVKESKQDESGMPNNRFLAERTGGTYSTLKVQPAELEDSGVYFCASSHQQGGGQFFGPGTRLTVL.

This clone was detected a few times. The chain uses TRBV29-1 and TRBJ1-5; 7 nucleotides match TRBD1. J lost 7 bases, V lost 6 bases, and 6 bases had no gene match. The CDR3 spans 12 residues. The V gene's germline CDR1 is SQVTM and CDR2 ANQGSEA. The CDR3 loop is CSVQGIGQPQHF. CDR3 sequence (DNA): TGCAGCGTACAGGGGATAGGACAGCCCCAGCATTTT.

CDR3 residues: CSAKTSGTYEQYF. In DNA form, the CDR3 reads TGCAGCGCCAAGACTAGCGGGACCTACGAGCAGTACTTC. This sequence joins TRBV29-1 and TRBJ2-7, with TRBD2 matching over 11 bases. This CDR3 has 13 amino acids. Trimming at V came to 7 bases and at J to 2 bases, leaving 4 bases not matched to a gene. Per germline, CDR1 SQVTM and CDR2 ANQGSEA.

Concerning this clone: At one of its ends the junction is not consistent with the germline gene, which may arise from a read error. The CDR3: CATSDRGRSGNTIYF. The CDR3 nucleotides read TGTGCCACCAGTGACAGGGGACGCTCTGGAAACACCATATATTTT. This chain connects TRBV10-3 to TRBJ1-3; 8 nucleotides align to TRBD1. Germline assignment: CDR1 ENHRY and CDR2 SYGVKD. The CDR3 extends over 15 amino acids.

The chain has TRBV19 and TRBJ2-3, with D possibly matching TRBD2 (6 bases). The V and J ends lost 1 base and 5 bases respectively, with 10 bases between them. CDR1 and CDR2 (germline): LNHDA, SQIVND (reference sequence). CDR3 size: 14 residues. The CDR3 loop is CASSIAGAGDTQYF. The CDR3 nucleotides are TGTGCCAGTAGTATAGCGGGAGCTGGAGATACGCAGTATTTT.

CDR3 loop: CASSLEPSAGGYNEQFF. As DNA, the CDR3 is TGCGCCAGCAGCTTGGAACCGTCAGCGGGGGGGTACAATGAGCAGTTCTTC. The chain employs TRBV5-1 and TRBJ2-1; 10 bases fit TRBD2. V dropped 0 bases and J dropped 4; count of bases not matched to a gene: 7. Looked up from germline, CDR1 is SGHRS and CDR2 is YFSETQ. The CDR3 spans 17 residues.

This clone was observed a single time. This chain uses TRBV19 with TRBJ1-5; D call uncertain. Germline V gene sequence: CDR1 LNHDA, CDR2 SQIVND (reference sequence). Trimming took 5 bases from V and 2 from J, leaving 13 bases between them. The CDR3 covers 15 residues. In nucleotides, the CDR3 is TGTGCCAGTAGTCTTGTCGGAGAGGGCAATCAGCCCCAGCATTTT. Translating gives CASSLVGEGNQPQHF.

The CDR3, as DNA: TGTGCCAGCAGCAAAGTGGGACTTACGACTTACAATGAGCAGTTCTTC. Translated, it gives CASSKVGLTTYNEQFF. The chain is built from TRBV7-2 and TRBJ2-1; perhaps TRBD2 as D (6 bases). The V and J ends lost 5 bases and 4 bases respectively, with 18 bases between them. Germline V gene lookup returns CDR1 SGHTA and CDR2 FQGNSA. CDR3 length: 16 residues. Filled out from reference TRBV7-2 and TRBJ2-1, the complete variable domain reads GAGVSQSPSNKVTEKGKDVELRCDPISGHTALYWYRQSLGQGLEFLIYFQGNSAPDKSGLPSDRFSAERTGGSVSTLTIQRTQQEDSAVYLCASSKVGLTTYNEQFFGPGTRLTVL.

CDR3 protein: CASRPPPGRNSPLHF. The DNA for the CDR3 is TGTGCCAGCAGACCACCTCCGGGTAGGAATTCACCCCTCCACTTT. The chain carries TRBV6-5 and TRBJ1-6; the D is unclear. Germline CDR1 MNHEY, CDR2 SVGAGI. Trimming pared 6 bases from V and 7 bases from J, leaving 16 bases between. The CDR3 totals 15 residues.

This chain joins TRBV5-8 and TRBJ1-1; TRBD1 matches at 8 bases. CDR3 length: 15 residues. The germline CDR1 and CDR2 sequences are SGHTS and YDEGEE. Trimming cost V 2 bases and J 4 bases; bases outside gene matches: 7. The CDR3 spells CASSFLDRGSTEAFF. In DNA, the CDR3 is TGTGCCAGCAGCTTCTTAGACAGGGGTTCCACTGAAGCTTTCTTT.

J is TRBJ2-2 and V is TRBV19, with D tentatively TRBD1 (8 bases). The germline gives CDR1 LNHDA, CDR2 SQIVND (reference sequence). The CDR3 loop spans 15 amino acids. The germline V and J ends were trimmed by 4 bases and 6 bases, with 15 bases remaining between them. The CDR3 region is CASSRTGRESGELFF. In DNA, the CDR3 is TGTGCCAGTAGTAGGACAGGGAGGGAGTCCGGGGAGCTGTTTTTT.

The chain has TRBV6-1 and TRBJ1-1, with D possibly TRBD1 on 5 matching bases. Germline assignment: CDR1 MNHNS and CDR2 SASEGT. V gave up 7 bases and J gave up 1 base, with 16 bases separating them. This CDR3 contains 15 residues. The CDR3 nucleotides read TGTGCCAGCACACCTGCGGGGGGGTCGAACACTGAAGCTTTCTTT. It is translated as CASTPAGGSNTEAFF.

The rearrangement joins TRBV2 to TRBJ1-4; 8 bases match TRBD1. The CDR3 covers 14 residues. The germline V gene has CDR1 SNHLY and CDR2 FYNNEI. J lost 4 bases, V lost 3 bases, and 1 base had no gene match. CDR3 in DNA: TGTGCCAGCAGTGAGGGACAGGTTAATGAAAAACTGTTTTTT. This translates into CASSEGQVNEKLFF.